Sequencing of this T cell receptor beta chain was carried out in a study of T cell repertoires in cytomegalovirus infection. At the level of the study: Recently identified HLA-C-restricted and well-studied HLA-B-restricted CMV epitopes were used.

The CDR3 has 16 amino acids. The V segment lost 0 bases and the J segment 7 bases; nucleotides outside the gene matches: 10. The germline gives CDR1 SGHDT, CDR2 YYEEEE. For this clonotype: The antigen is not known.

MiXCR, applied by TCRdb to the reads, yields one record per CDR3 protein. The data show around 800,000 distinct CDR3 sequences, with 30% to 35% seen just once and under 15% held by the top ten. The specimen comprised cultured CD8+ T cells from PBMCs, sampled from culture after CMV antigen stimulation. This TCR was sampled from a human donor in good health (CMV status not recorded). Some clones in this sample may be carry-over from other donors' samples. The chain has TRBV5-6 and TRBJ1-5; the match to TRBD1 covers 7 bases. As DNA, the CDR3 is TGTGCCAGCAGCTTGGCGACAGGGACGCGACTCCAGCCCCAGCATTTT. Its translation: CASSLATGTRLQPQHF.